The 14 T cell receptor beta chains below come from one sample, sequenced in a study of blood T cells in healthy people across ages. With a J-beta primer mix and a sample-barcoded 5' primer, a second PCR ran roughly 6 to 12 cycles. TCRdb reprocessed the 5' RACE reads with MiXCR, giving one entry per CDR3 protein. Seen here are almost 800,000 distinct CDR3 sequences, 55% to 70% observed once, and the top ten hold about 20%. Sequencing input: blood. The receptors originated from a man younger than 40 in good health.

This clonotype has a handful of counts. This sequence joins TRBV29-1 and TRBJ2-7; D assignment may be TRBD1 or TRBD2 (6 bases each). This CDR3 comprises 13 residues. Trimming took off 4 bases at V and 5 bases at J, with 15 bases between the two ends. CDR1 and CDR2 (germline): SQVTM, ANQGSEA. CDR3 DNA sequence: TGCAGCGTTGCTACTAGCAGGGGCGACGAGCAGTACTTC. Amino acid sequence: CSVATSRGDEQYF.

V is TRBV7-2 and J is TRBJ2-4; no firm D call. The end of the DNA is better explained by TRBJ2-7, so the J call may be wrong. This CDR3 comprises 14 residues. Germline lookup yields CDR1 SGHTA and CDR2 FQGNSA. The CDR3 nucleotides are TGTGCCAGCAGCTTTACTCCCATTAAGTACGAGCAGTACTTC. Its translation is CASSFTPIKYEQYF.

V is TRBV27 and J is TRBJ2-7, with 10 bases identical to TRBD1. Germline CDR1 is MNHEY and CDR2 is SMNVEV (reference sequence). The CDR3 consists of 16 residues. V lost 5 bases and J lost 7; bases outside the gene matches: 14. The CDR3 nucleotides are TGTGCCAGCAGTACACTTTCGGGGACAGGGGTTCTAGAGCAGTACTTC. Its translation is CASSTLSGTGVLEQYF.

In nucleotides, the CDR3 is TGTGCCTGGAAGCCCTTCTATGGCTACACCTTC. It specifies CAWKPFYGYTF. The chain couples TRBV30 to TRBJ1-2; the D is unclear. The CDR3 covers 11 residues. Germline lookup yields CDR1 GTSNPN and CDR2 SVGIG (reference sequence). The V and J ends lost 4 bases and 4 bases respectively, with 7 bases between them.

About this clonotype itself: Because it lacks the conserved phenylalanine or tryptophan at the end, this CDR3 is likely a read error. The chain carries TRBV20-1 and TRBJ1-2; D gene uncertain. CDR3 size: 10 residues. CDR1 DFQATT and CDR2 SNEGSKA come from the germline V gene (reference sequence). Trimming removed 6 bases from V and 2 bases from J, with 4 bases in between. This CDR3 reads CSASNYGYTY. Here the CDR3 DNA reads TGCAGTGCGTCGAACTATGGCTACACCTAC.

The CDR3 loop reads CSVVGFGFNNEQFF. The CDR3 DNA is TGCAGCGTTGTAGGTTTCGGTTTCAACAATGAGCAGTTCTTC. J is TRBJ2-1 and V is TRBV29-1; no reliable D call. Germline CDR1 is SQVTM and CDR2 is ANQGSEA. Trimming removed 4 bases from V and 5 bases from J, with 15 bases in between. The CDR3 runs 14 residues.

This rearrangement joins TRBV28 to TRBJ1-2; D perhaps matches TRBD1 (5 bases). Germline V gives CDR1 MDHEN, CDR2 SYDVKM. With 7 bases removed from V and 5 bases from J, the gap between germline ends came to 20 bases. The CDR3 totals 15 residues. This chain's CDR3 is CASNVVGQGRYGYTF. The CDR3, as DNA: TGTGCCAGCAACGTTGTGGGGCAGGGTCGGTATGGCTACACCTTC.

This clonotype was counted a few times. The chain has TRBV9 and TRBJ1-2; 9 bases align to TRBD1. J gave up 8 bases and V 0 bases, and 11 bases lay outside the gene matches. Germline CDR1 reads SGDLS; CDR2 reads YYNGEE. The CDR3 is 16 residues long. This chain's CDR3 is CASSVDPRDREGGYTF. The CDR3 DNA reads as TGTGCCAGCAGCGTAGACCCCCGGGACAGGGAAGGAGGCTACACCTTC. Full variable domain (remainder filled in from reference TRBV9 and TRBJ1-2): DSGVTQTPKHLITATGQRVTLRCSPRSGDLSVYWYQQSLDQGLQFLIQYYNGEERAKGNILERFSAQQFPDLHSELNLSSLELGDSALYFCASSVDPRDREGGYTFGSGTRLTVV.

This chain joins TRBV20-1 and TRBJ2-5; D unresolved. The closer fit of TRBJ2-7 to the DNA end suggests the J call may be wrong. CDR1 and CDR2 (germline): DFQATT, SNEGSKA (reference sequence). The CDR3 extends over 13 amino acids. For the CDR3, the DNA is TGCAGTGCTATTTACCCCGGGCTCCCCGAGCAGTACTTC. This translates into CSAIYPGLPEQYF.

This clonotype showed up just a few times. The chain uses TRBV12-3 or TRBV12-4 and TRBJ2-7, with D possibly matching TRBD2 (5 bases). Trimming took off 0 bases at V and 2 bases at J, with 8 bases between the two ends. This CDR3 comprises 14 residues. The CDR3 reads CASSLAGAAYEQYF. DNA for the CDR3: TGTGCCAGCAGTTTAGCGGGAGCTGCCTACGAGCAGTACTTC.

The chain carries TRBV6-1 and TRBJ1-1; D ambiguous. The length of the CDR3 is 17 residues. Germline V gene lookup returns CDR1 MNHNS and CDR2 SASEGT. V was shortened by 1 base and J by 4 bases, with 19 bases between the two germline ends. Here the CDR3 reads CASSEVEWRGFSTEAFF. CDR3 nucleotides: TGTGCCAGCAGTGAAGTGGAATGGCGAGGGTTTAGCACTGAAGCTTTCTTT.

The chain combines TRBV12-3 or TRBV12-4 with TRBJ2-7; D remains unclear. V shed 2 bases and J shed 3 bases, with 11 bases lying between them. The CDR3 is 14 amino acids. This CDR3 is CASSLRQAVYEQYF. In nucleotides, the CDR3 is TGTGCCAGCAGTTTACGTCAGGCCGTCTACGAGCAGTACTTC.

A few counts support this clonotype. J is TRBJ2-1 and V is TRBV5-5, with 8 positions matching TRBD2. This CDR3 is built from 14 residues. V shed 0 bases and J 10 bases; nucleotides not matched to a gene: 6. Looked up from germline, CDR1 is SGHKS and CDR2 is YYEKEE (reference sequence). Here the CDR3 reads CASSLAGGAREQFF. CDR3 bases: TGTGCCAGCAGCTTGGCCGGGGGGGCTCGAGAGCAGTTCTTC.

The V and J genes are TRBV20-1 and TRBJ2-7, with TRBD2 as a possible D gene (5 bases). V was pared by 3 bases and J by 3 bases, with 12 bases between. The germline V gene encodes CDR1 DFQATT and CDR2 SNEGSKA (reference sequence). CDR3 length: 13 amino acids. The CDR3 sequence: CSASDKRLYEQYF. The CDR3 nucleotides read TGCAGTGCTAGTGATAAGCGGCTCTACGAGCAGTACTTC.